These 32 T cell receptor beta chains came from one sample sequenced in a study of CD8 T cells in Susac syndrome. Random hexamers were used to reverse transcribe roughly 0.45 to 1 ug of RNA. Each CDR3 protein is one row after TCRdb ran MiXCR on the immunoSEQ multiplex PCR reads. The table includes under 350,000 distinct CDR3 sequences, around 92% detected once. Source material: CD4+ T cells from PBMCs. All receptors derive from a human donor with multiple sclerosis.

Only one count was recorded for this clonotype. V and J are TRBV7-9 and TRBJ1-2, with D hard to call. V shed 6 bases and J shed 2 bases, with 13 bases lying between them. Germline CDR1 is SEHNR and CDR2 is FQNEAQ (reference sequence). CDR3 size: 14 residues. The CDR3 region is CASSGKGENYGYTF. Here the CDR3 DNA reads TGTGCCAGCAGTGGAAAGGGTGAAAACTATGGCTACACCTTC.

CDR3: CAIGMGQGIRNTEAFF. The CDR3 DNA sequence: TGTGCCATCGGAATGGGACAGGGAATAAGGAACACTGAAGCTTTCTTT. The chain employs TRBV10-3 and TRBJ1-1; TRBD1 matches at 9 bases. The CDR3 extends over 16 amino acids. Germline trimming cut 8 bases from V and 1 base from J; bases unmatched to any gene: 11. The germline gives CDR1 ENHRY, CDR2 SYGVKD.

V gene TRBV20-1 combines with J gene TRBJ1-2, with a possible D match to TRBD1 (5 bases). The V gene lost 1 base and the J gene lost 8 bases, with 14 bases spanning the gap. Germline CDR1 and CDR2: DFQATT and SNEGSKA (reference sequence). The CDR3 covers 13 residues. CDR3 region: CSARGTGDSGYTF. In DNA, the CDR3 is TGCAGTGCTAGAGGAACCGGGGACTCAGGCTACACCTTC.

This chain uses TRBV20-1 with TRBJ1-3; D is unclear. The V end lost 1 base, the J end lost 0 bases, and 7 bases lay between the germline ends. The CDR3 runs 14 residues. Germline CDR1 DFQATT, CDR2 SNEGSKA (reference sequence). CDR3 in DNA: TGCAGTGCTAGAGCGGTAAACTCTGGAAACACCATATATTTT. Its protein is CSARAVNSGNTIYF.

V and J are TRBV9 and TRBJ2-1; 8 nucleotides match TRBD2. Trimming cost V 0 bases and J 7 bases; bases outside gene matches: 12. The germline CDR1 and CDR2 sequences are SGDLS and YYNGEE. The CDR3 covers 17 residues. CDR3 sequence: CASSVAGGREVWNEQFF. CDR3 nucleotides: TGTGCCAGCAGCGTAGCTGGCGGGCGGGAGGTATGGAATGAGCAGTTCTTC.

The V call is TRBV6-2 or TRBV6-3, the J call TRBJ2-2; D might be TRBD1 or TRBD2, each matching 5 bases. The V and J ends lost 4 bases and 4 bases respectively, with 13 bases between them. CDR1 and CDR2 (germline): MNHEY, SVGEGT. The CDR3 has 15 residues. The CDR3 nucleotides read TGTGCCAGCAGTTCCCTTTCCGGGACCACCGGGGAGCTGTTTTTT. Translated, it gives CASSSLSGTTGELFF.

This chain joins TRBV9 and TRBJ2-3; 8 nucleotides agree with TRBD2. The V gene's germline CDR1 is SGDLS and CDR2 YYNGEE. The CDR3 extends over 15 amino acids. Trimming took 4 bases from V and 6 from J; bases not matched to a gene: 10. The CDR3 coding sequence is TGTGCCAGCAGCCCCACCACCAGCGGGAGTGATACGCAGTATTTT. This codes for CASSPTTSGSDTQYF.

The V gene is TRBV7-3, the J gene TRBJ1-6, with no clear D. The CDR3 spans 13 residues. V lost 3 bases and J 8 bases, leaving 8 bases between the germline ends. In germline, CDR1 is SGHTA, CDR2 FQGTGA. CDR3 sequence reads: CASSLTRDSPLHF. The CDR3 DNA reads as TGTGCCAGCAGCTTGACGCGGGATTCACCCCTCCACTTT.

Of note for this clonotype: The final CDR3 position lacks the conserved phenylalanine or tryptophan, pointing to a likely read error. The chain uses TRBV24-1 and TRBJ1-2; D remains unclear. From germline, CDR1 is KGHDR and CDR2 SFDVKD. The CDR3 covers 11 residues. Trimming left V 0 bases short and J 8 bases short, with 3 bases between. CDR3 residues: CATSDLGGYTL. As DNA, the CDR3 is TGTGCCACCAGTGATTTGGGAGGCTACACCCTC.

The J gene is TRBJ2-5, the V gene TRBV9, with D perhaps TRBD1 (6 bases). The CDR3 sequence is 15 residues long. Germline loops: CDR1 SGDLS, CDR2 YYNGEE. Trimming cost V 3 bases and J 2 bases, with 14 bases left between them. The CDR3 spells CASSAGHNRQETQYF. DNA of the CDR3: TGTGCCAGCAGCGCGGGACATAACAGGCAAGAGACCCAGTACTTC.

The V call is TRBV5-1, the J call TRBJ2-7; D possibly corresponds to TRBD1 (6 bases). The CDR3 is 12 amino acids. Trimming left V 4 bases short and J 3 bases short, with 8 bases between. Germline CDR1 SGHRS, CDR2 YFSETQ. CDR3 loop: CASSMGHYEQYF. In DNA, the CDR3 is TGCGCCAGCAGCATGGGACACTACGAGCAGTACTTC.

J is TRBJ1-1 and V is TRBV5-1, with TRBD1 as a possible D gene (5 bases). Germline values: CDR1 SGHRS, CDR2 YFSETQ. The CDR3 spans 14 residues. V was clipped by 2 bases and J by 4 bases, with 12 bases between them. CDR3 in amino acids: CASSFLQGSTEAFF. The CDR3 DNA follows: TGCGCCAGCAGCTTCCTCCAGGGAAGCACTGAAGCTTTCTTT.

V and J are TRBV6-2 or TRBV6-3 and TRBJ1-2, with 8 bases that match TRBD1. Germline V lookup: CDR1 MNHEY, CDR2 SVGEGT. V lost 5 bases to trimming and J lost 6 bases; unmatched junction nucleotides: 11. The CDR3 loop spans 15 amino acids. CDR3 loop: CASSRTDREGDGYTF. For the CDR3, the DNA is TGTGCCAGCAGTAGAACGGACAGGGAAGGTGATGGCTACACCTTC.

This clonotype has more than one count but fewer than ten. The chain couples TRBV18 to TRBJ1-3; D is ambiguous. CDR1 is KGHSH, CDR2 LQKENI, per germline. With 2 bases removed from V and 1 base from J, the gap between germline ends came to 6 bases. The CDR3 has 14 residues. The CDR3 loop reads CASSPGGSGNTIYF. In DNA form, the CDR3 reads TGTGCCAGCTCACCAGGAGGATCTGGAAACACCATATATTTT.

The rearrangement joins TRBV19 to TRBJ2-7; 11 bases map to TRBD2. CDR1 is LNHDA, CDR2 SQIVND, per germline (reference sequence). V trimming: 3 bases; J trimming: 3 bases; junction bases outside the gene matches: 4. CDR3 length equals 15 residues. The CDR3: CASSISGTSGYEQYF. DNA of the CDR3: TGTGCCAGTAGTATTTCCGGGACTAGCGGCTACGAGCAGTACTTC.

The chain has TRBV5-1 and TRBJ2-6, with 9 bases fitting TRBD1. The CDR3 loop spans 17 amino acids. V trimming: 1 base; J trimming: 1 base; junction bases outside the gene matches: 3. From germline, CDR1 is SGHRS and CDR2 YFSETQ. The CDR3 region has the DNA TGCGCCAGCAGCTTGTGGACAGGGGCATCTGGGGCCAACGTCCTGACTTTC. Its protein product is CASSLWTGASGANVLTF.

This chain joins TRBV10-3 and TRBJ2-1, with TRBD2 matching 9 bases. With 8 bases clipped from V and 6 bases from J, the junction kept 14 bases outside the gene matches. The CDR3 extends over 16 amino acids. Germline CDR1 is ENHRY and CDR2 is SYGVKD. CDR3 sequence reads: CAIAGYDGGRANEQFF. The CDR3 nucleotides read TGTGCCATCGCCGGGTATGATGGCGGGAGGGCCAATGAGCAGTTCTTC.

The CDR3, as DNA: TGTGCCAGCAGTTCGTCCGGGACAGGGAATTCACCCCTCCACTTT. Translated, it gives CASSSSGTGNSPLHF. The J gene is TRBJ1-6, the V gene TRBV27; TRBD1 matches 9 bases. The V gene's germline CDR1 is MNHEY and CDR2 SMNVEV (reference sequence). Trimming at V came to 4 bases and at J to 7 bases, leaving 5 bases not matched to a gene. The CDR3 contains 15 residues.

The chain recombines TRBV18 with TRBJ1-3; unclear D gene. Germline lookup yields CDR1 KGHSH and CDR2 LQKENI. V was trimmed by 10 bases and J by 1 base, leaving 5 bases between them. CDR3 size: 11 residues. CDR3 residues: CATPSGNTIYF. The CDR3 DNA is TGTGCCACCCCATCTGGAAACACCATATATTTT.

V usage is TRBV12-3 or TRBV12-4 and J usage is TRBJ1-1; D may be TRBD1 (6 bases). This CDR3 spans 13 amino acids. V was pared by 5 bases and J by 8 bases, with 15 bases between. The CDR3 reads CASSPSGRGEAFF. The CDR3, as DNA: TGTGCCAGCAGTCCCTCGGGGAGGGGGGAAGCTTTCTTT.

This clonotype was detected once. The chain combines TRBV12-3 or TRBV12-4 with TRBJ1-5; D not certain. The CDR3 runs 12 residues. Trimming cost V 5 bases and J 6 bases, with 8 bases left between them. The CDR3 sequence is CASSPTSQPQHF. DNA for the CDR3: TGTGCCAGCAGTCCGACAAGTCAGCCCCAGCATTTT.

The chain carries TRBV7-2 and TRBJ2-3, with 8 nucleotides matching TRBD2. The trim removed 5 bases at V and 0 bases at J, leaving 4 bases unmatched. Looked up from germline, CDR1 is SGHTA and CDR2 is FQGNSA. The CDR3 runs 15 residues. Written as DNA, the CDR3 is TGTGCCAGCAGCGATAGCGGGATAAGCACAGATACGCAGTATTTT. It translates to CASSDSGISTDTQYF.

The DNA of the CDR3 is TGTGCCAGCAGTGAATGGACCAGGGGGACCGAAGCTTTCTTT. Translation: CASSEWTRGTEAFF. This chain joins TRBV2 and TRBJ1-1, with 7 bases matching TRBD1. The CDR3 consists of 14 residues. Germline V gene lookup returns CDR1 SNHLY and CDR2 FYNNEI. The ends lost 2 bases at V and 8 bases at J; junction bases unmatched: 8.

The chain couples TRBV6-5 to TRBJ2-1; 8 nucleotides agree with TRBD2. The CDR3 runs 15 residues. Germline V gene sequence: CDR1 MNHEY, CDR2 SVGAGI. Unmatched junction bases numbered 12, after V lost 5 bases and J lost 9 bases. The CDR3 DNA reads as TGTGCCAGCAGTCGATCCGGGACTAGGCTGCCTGAGCAGTTCTTC. This codes for CASSRSGTRLPEQFF.

There are a few counts of this clonotype. This chain uses TRBV4-1 with TRBJ2-7; no clear D. The V gene lost 0 bases and the J gene lost 3 bases, with 6 bases spanning the gap. Germline V gives CDR1 MGHRA, CDR2 YSYEKL. The CDR3 length is 13 residues. Here the CDR3 reads CASSQDWVYEQYF. The CDR3 DNA follows: TGCGCCAGCAGCCAAGATTGGGTCTACGAGCAGTACTTC.

A single count supports this clonotype. The chain combines TRBV4-1 with TRBJ2-5; D is possibly TRBD1 or TRBD2 (5 bases each). Trimming cost V 4 bases and J 5 bases, with 17 bases left between them. CDR3 length: 15 residues. The germline V gene encodes CDR1 MGHRA and CDR2 YSYEKL. The CDR3 sequence: CASSRRGAGDETQYF. The DNA of the CDR3 is TGCGCCAGCAGCCGCCGAGGGGCCGGGGATGAGACCCAGTACTTC.

This chain links TRBV29-1 with TRBJ1-1, with D possibly being TRBD1 (6 bases). The CDR3 has 13 amino acids. From germline, CDR1 is SQVTM and CDR2 ANQGSEA. Trimming took 5 bases from V and 0 from J, leaving 10 bases between them. CDR3 DNA sequence: TGCAGCGTTCAGCAGGGGATGAACACTGAAGCTTTCTTT. It yields the protein CSVQQGMNTEAFF.

This sequence joins TRBV30 and TRBJ1-5; D is uncertain. The germline V gene encodes CDR1 GTSNPN and CDR2 SVGIG (reference sequence). This CDR3 has 14 amino acids. Trimming took 2 bases from V and 6 from J, leaving 14 bases between them. The CDR3: CAWSTVATGQPQHF. CDR3 nucleotides: TGTGCCTGGAGTACGGTGGCGACTGGTCAGCCCCAGCATTTT.

J is TRBJ2-2 and V is TRBV6-5, with 10 bases fitting TRBD2. The CDR3 contains 16 residues. Germline V CDR1 and CDR2: MNHEY, SVGAGI. V lost 7 bases to trimming and J lost 4 bases; unmatched junction nucleotides: 9. The CDR3: CASTSRLAGGTGELFF. The DNA for the CDR3 is TGTGCCAGCACTTCAAGACTAGCGGGCGGCACCGGGGAGCTGTTTTTT.

The chain links TRBV5-1 to TRBJ2-2; 8 bases are a match to TRBD2. J was trimmed by 6 bases and V by 4 bases; bases with no gene match: 11. The germline V gene has CDR1 SGHRS and CDR2 YFSETQ. CDR3 length: 16 amino acids. CDR3 nucleotides: TGCGCCAGCAGCCCCCCTGGTAGCGGGGATTCCGGGGAGCTGTTTTTT. Translation: CASSPPGSGDSGELFF. Filled out from reference TRBV5-1 and TRBJ2-2, the complete variable domain reads KAGVTQTPRYLIKTRGQQVTLSCSPISGHRSVSWYQQTPGQGLQFLFEYFSETQRNKGNFPGRFSGRQFSNSRSEMNVSTLELGDSALYLCASSPPGSGDSGELFFGEGSRLTVL.

This clonotype was observed a few times. The chain is built from TRBV5-4 and TRBJ1-3; D unclear. The V gene's germline CDR1 is SGHNT and CDR2 YYREEE (reference sequence). V lost 0 bases and J 0 bases, leaving 7 bases between the germline ends. The CDR3 covers 15 residues. CDR3 residues: CASSLDGSSGNTIYF. The CDR3 DNA is TGTGCCAGCAGCTTGGACGGAAGCTCTGGAAACACCATATATTTT.

The chain combines TRBV12-3 or TRBV12-4 with TRBJ2-2; D may match TRBD1 or TRBD2 (6 bases each). The CDR3 extends over 17 amino acids. With 3 bases removed from V and 8 bases from J, the gap between germline ends came to 22 bases. The CDR3 sequence is CASSFIYGTQTGGELFF. The CDR3 DNA is TGTGCCAGCAGTTTTATTTATGGGACTCAGACAGGTGGGGAGCTGTTTTTT.